This TCR beta chain was captured by sequencing in a study of shared clonotypes between healthy human individuals. Notes on the study in general: Non-shared clonotypes had lower generation probabilities than clonotypes shared by all four sorted-subset donors. At large depth, rarefaction still showed sorted-subset sequencing to be incomplete.

On this clone: What it recognizes is unknown.

The donors were all Caucasian adults (living in Nashville, Tennessee). An assay was performed, and its level was deep. TCRdb's copy holds only in-frame clones and misses some; the assay was immunoSEQ multiplex PCR. The table lists roughly 2.6 million clones, over 85% of them singletons. The receptor was derived from a man younger than 30 in good health. Sequenced input: naive CD4+ T cells sorted from blood. The subset is: CD45RA+ positively selected.

DNA of the CDR3: TGTGCCAGCAGCCGGGCTGGTGGCGGGTACAATGAGCAGTTCTTC. Protein product: CASSRAGGGYNEQFF. The chain combines TRBV11-3 with TRBJ2-1, with D possibly TRBD2 on 5 matching bases. V was pared by 5 bases and J by 4 bases, with 15 bases between. The CDR3 runs to 15 residues. Germline V lookup: CDR1 SGHNT, CDR2 YENEEA. Full variable domain (remainder filled in from reference TRBV11-3 and TRBJ2-1): EAGVVQSPRYKIIEKKQPVAFWCNPISGHNTLYWYLQNLGQGPELLIRYENEEAVDDSQLPKDRFSAERLKGVDSTLKIQPAELGDSAVYLCASSRAGGGYNEQFFGPGTRLTVL.